This TCR beta chain stems from a study of CD4+ T cells in melanoma. Worth noting for this clone: Its antigen is unknown.

Study-level findings and limits: CD8+ T cell, macrophage and B cell function reportedly correlated with neoantigen-specific CD4+ T cells.

V lost 4 bases and J lost 15; bases outside the gene matches: 7. The germline gives CDR1 SNHLY, CDR2 FYNNEI. The CDR3 has 12 amino acids. This table comes from immunoSEQ multiplex PCR, and its TCRdb copy is limited to in-frame clones, with some not included. This table holds some 150,000 clones, 92% found once. J is TRBJ2-1 and V is TRBV2; TRBD1 aligns across 9 bases. The TCR was taken from a human donor with melanoma. CDR3 in amino acids: CASSGTGEVRFF. Written as DNA, the CDR3 is TGTGCCAGCAGTGGGACAGGGGAGGTTCGGTTCTTC.